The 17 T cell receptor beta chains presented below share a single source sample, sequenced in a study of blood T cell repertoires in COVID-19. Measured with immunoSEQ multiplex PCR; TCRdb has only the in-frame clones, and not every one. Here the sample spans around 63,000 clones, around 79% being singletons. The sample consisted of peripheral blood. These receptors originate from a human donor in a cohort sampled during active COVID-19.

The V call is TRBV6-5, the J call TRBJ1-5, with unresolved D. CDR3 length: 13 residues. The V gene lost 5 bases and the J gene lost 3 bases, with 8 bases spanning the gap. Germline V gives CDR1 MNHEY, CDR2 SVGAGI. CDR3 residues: CASSPQYNQPQHF. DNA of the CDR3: TGTGCCAGCAGTCCTCAGTACAATCAGCCCCAGCATTTT.

The CDR3 loop reads CAWSLAGELFF. DNA of the CDR3: TGTGCCTGGAGTCTCGCCGGGGAGCTGTTTTTT. The chain couples TRBV30 to TRBJ2-2; D is unclear. Germline values: CDR1 GTSNPN, CDR2 SVGIG (reference sequence). This CDR3 comprises 11 residues. Trimming removed 2 bases from V and 6 bases from J, with 4 bases in between.

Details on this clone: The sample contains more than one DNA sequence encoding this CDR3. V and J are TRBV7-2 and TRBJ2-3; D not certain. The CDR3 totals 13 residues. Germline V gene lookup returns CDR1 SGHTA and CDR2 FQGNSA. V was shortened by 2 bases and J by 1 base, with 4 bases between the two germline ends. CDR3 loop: CASSLSGTDTQYF. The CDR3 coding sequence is TGTGCCAGCAGCTTATCAGGCACAGATACGCAGTATTTT.

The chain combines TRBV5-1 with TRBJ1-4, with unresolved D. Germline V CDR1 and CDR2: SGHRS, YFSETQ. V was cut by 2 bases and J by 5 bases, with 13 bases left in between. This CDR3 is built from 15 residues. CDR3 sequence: CASSFLQPSNEKLFF. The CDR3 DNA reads TGCGCCAGCAGCTTCCTACAGCCTTCGAATGAAAAACTGTTTTTT.

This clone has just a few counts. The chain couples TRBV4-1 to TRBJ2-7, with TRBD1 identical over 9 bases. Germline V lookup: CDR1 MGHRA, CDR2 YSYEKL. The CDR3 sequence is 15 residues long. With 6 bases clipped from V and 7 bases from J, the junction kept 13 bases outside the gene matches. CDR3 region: CASRPPGQGKREQYF. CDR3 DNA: TGCGCCAGCAGGCCTCCGGGACAGGGAAAGAGGGAGCAGTACTTC.

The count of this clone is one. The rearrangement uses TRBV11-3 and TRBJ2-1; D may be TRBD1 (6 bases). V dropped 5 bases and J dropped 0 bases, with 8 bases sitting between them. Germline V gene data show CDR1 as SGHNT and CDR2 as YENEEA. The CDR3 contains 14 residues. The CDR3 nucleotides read TGTGCCAGCAGCGACAGGAGCTCCTACAATGAGCAGTTCTTC. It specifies CASSDRSSYNEQFF.

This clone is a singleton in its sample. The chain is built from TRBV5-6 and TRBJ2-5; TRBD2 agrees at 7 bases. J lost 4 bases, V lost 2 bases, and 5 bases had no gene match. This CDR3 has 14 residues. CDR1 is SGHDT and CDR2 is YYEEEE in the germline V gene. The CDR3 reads CASSFGGSGETQYF. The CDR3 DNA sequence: TGTGCCAGCAGCTTCGGCGGGAGTGGAGAGACCCAGTACTTC.

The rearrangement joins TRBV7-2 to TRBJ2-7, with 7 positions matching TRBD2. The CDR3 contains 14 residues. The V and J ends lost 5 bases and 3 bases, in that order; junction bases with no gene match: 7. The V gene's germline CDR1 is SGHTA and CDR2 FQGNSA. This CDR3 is CASSPGREYYEQYF. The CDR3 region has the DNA TGTGCCAGCAGCCCTGGGCGGGAGTACTACGAGCAGTACTTC.

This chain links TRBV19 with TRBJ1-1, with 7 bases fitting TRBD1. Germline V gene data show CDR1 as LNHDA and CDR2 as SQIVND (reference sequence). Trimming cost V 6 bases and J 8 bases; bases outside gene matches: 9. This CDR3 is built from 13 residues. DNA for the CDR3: TGTGCCAGTAGCAGGGGGGAAACAGGGGAAGCTTTCTTT. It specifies CASSRGETGEAFF.

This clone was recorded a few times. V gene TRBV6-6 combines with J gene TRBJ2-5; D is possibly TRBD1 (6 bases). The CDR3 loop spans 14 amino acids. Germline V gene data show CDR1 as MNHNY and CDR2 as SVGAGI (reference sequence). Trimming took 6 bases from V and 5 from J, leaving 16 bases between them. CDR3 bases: TGTGCCAGCAGAGAGGACAGCGATGTTGAGACCCAGTACTTC. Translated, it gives CASREDSDVETQYF.

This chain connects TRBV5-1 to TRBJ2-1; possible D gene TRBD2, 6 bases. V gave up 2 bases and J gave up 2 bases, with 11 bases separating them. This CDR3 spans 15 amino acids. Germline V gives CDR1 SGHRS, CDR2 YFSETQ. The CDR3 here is CASSLASEAYNEQFF. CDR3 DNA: TGCGCCAGCAGCTTAGCTAGCGAAGCCTACAATGAGCAGTTCTTC.

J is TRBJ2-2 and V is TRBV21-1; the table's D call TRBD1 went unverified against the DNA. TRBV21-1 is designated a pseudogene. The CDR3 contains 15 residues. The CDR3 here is CASSKETENTGELFF. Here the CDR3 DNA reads TGTGCCAGCAGCAAAGAGACAGAAAACACCGGGGAGCTGTTTTTT.

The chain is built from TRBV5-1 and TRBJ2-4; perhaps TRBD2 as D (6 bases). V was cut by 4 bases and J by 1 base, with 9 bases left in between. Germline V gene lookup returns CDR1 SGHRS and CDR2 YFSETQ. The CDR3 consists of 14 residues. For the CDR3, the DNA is TGCGCCAGCAGCACAGGAGGGGCCAAAAACATTCAGTACTTC. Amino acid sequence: CASSTGGAKNIQYF.

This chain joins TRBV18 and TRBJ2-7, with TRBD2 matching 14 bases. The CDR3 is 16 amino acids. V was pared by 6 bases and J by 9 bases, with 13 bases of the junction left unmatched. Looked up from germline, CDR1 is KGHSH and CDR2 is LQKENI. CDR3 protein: CASSQGTSGGPWGQYF. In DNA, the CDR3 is TGTGCCAGCTCGCAGGGGACTAGCGGGGGCCCGTGGGGGCAGTACTTC.

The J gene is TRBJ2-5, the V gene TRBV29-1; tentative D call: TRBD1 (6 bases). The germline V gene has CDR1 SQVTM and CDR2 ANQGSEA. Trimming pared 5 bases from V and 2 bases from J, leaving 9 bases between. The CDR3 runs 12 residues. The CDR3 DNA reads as TGCAGCGTTCAGGGGTCACAAGAGACCCAGTACTTC. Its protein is CSVQGSQETQYF.

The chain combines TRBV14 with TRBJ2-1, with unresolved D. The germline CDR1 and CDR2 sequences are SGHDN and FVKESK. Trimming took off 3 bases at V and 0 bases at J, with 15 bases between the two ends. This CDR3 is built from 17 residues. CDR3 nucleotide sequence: TGTGCCAGCAGCCACATTTTTAGCAGAAGCTCCTACAATGAGCAGTTCTTC. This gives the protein CASSHIFSRSSYNEQFF. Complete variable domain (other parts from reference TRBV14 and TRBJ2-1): EAGVTQFPSHSVIEKGQTVTLRCDPISGHDNLYWYRRVMGKEIKFLLHFVKESKQDESGMPNNRFLAERTGGTYSTLKVQPAELEDSGVYFCASSHIFSRSSYNEQFFGPGTRLTVL.

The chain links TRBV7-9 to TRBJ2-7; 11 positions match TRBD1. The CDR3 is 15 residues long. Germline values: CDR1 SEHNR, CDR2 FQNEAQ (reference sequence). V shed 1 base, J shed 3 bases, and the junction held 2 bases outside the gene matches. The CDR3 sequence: CASSLGGTGGYEQYF. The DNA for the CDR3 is TGTGCCAGCAGCTTAGGCGGGACAGGGGGCTACGAGCAGTACTTC.